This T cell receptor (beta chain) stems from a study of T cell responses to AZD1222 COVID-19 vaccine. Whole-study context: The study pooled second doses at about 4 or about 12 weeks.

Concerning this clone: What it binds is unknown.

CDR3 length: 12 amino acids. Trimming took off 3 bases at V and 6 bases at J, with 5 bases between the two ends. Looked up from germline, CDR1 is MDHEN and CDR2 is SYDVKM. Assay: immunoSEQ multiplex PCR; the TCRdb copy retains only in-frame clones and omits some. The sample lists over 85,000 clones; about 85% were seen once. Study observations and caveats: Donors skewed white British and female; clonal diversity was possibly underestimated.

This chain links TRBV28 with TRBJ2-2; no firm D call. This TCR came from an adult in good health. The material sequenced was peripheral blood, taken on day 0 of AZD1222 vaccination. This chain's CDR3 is CASSLNPGELFF. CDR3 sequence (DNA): TGTGCCAGCAGTTTGAATCCCGGGGAGCTGTTTTTT.